Each of the 25 T cell receptor beta chains below was sequenced from the same sample in a study of blood T cell repertoires in COVID-19. Profiling relied on immunoSEQ multiplex PCR, and the TCRdb table lists in-frame clones only, not all of them. The data show about 140,000 clones, 84% seen once. Input material: PBMCs or T cells enriched from blood (not recorded which). Receptors originate from a young woman who had been exposed to COVID-19.

This chain uses TRBV4-1 with TRBJ2-7, with 8 positions matching TRBD2. The CDR3 consists of 16 residues. Trimming removed 4 bases from V and 4 bases from J; junction bases left unmatched: 12. Germline CDR1 MGHRA, CDR2 YSYEKL. The CDR3 region is CASSPSGLDVLYEQYF. CDR3 bases: TGCGCCAGCAGCCCATCGGGACTAGATGTGTTGTACGAGCAGTACTTC.

The V and J genes are TRBV19 and TRBJ1-5, with D hard to call. The germline V gene has CDR1 LNHDA and CDR2 SQIVND (reference sequence). Trimming pared 3 bases from V and 7 bases from J, leaving 10 bases between. The CDR3 runs to 13 residues. In DNA form, the CDR3 reads TGTGCCAGTAGTATGGGAGGGAAACAGCCCCAGCATTTT. This translates into CASSMGGKQPQHF.

This rearrangement joins TRBV27 to TRBJ2-1, with 8 bases lining up with TRBD2. The CDR3 runs to 15 residues. V trimming: 4 bases; J trimming: 2 bases; junction bases outside the gene matches: 4. The germline gives CDR1 MNHEY, CDR2 SMNVEV (reference sequence). The CDR3 is CASSSPGRAYNEQFF. CDR3 nucleotide sequence: TGTGCCAGCAGTTCACCCGGGAGGGCCTACAATGAGCAGTTCTTC.

V and J are TRBV27 and TRBJ2-7, with 11 bases fitting TRBD2. The CDR3 sequence is 21 residues long. Germline assignment: CDR1 MNHEY and CDR2 SMNVEV (reference sequence). J was trimmed by 4 bases and V by 5 bases; bases with no gene match: 25. In DNA form, the CDR3 reads TGTGCCAGCAGTCCCGCCGGGACTAGCGGAGGGTTTTTTTTACGGGATTACGAGCAGTACTTC. Amino acids: CASSPAGTSGGFFLRDYEQYF.

This clone occurred a few times. The rearrangement joins TRBV11-2 to TRBJ2-1, with 12 bases matching TRBD2. The CDR3 contains 16 residues. The ends lost 5 bases at V and 4 bases at J; junction bases unmatched: 6. Germline V gene sequence: CDR1 SGHAT, CDR2 FQNNGV. The CDR3 nucleotides read TGTGCCAGCAGCCGGACTAGCGGGAATGTTTACAATGAGCAGTTCTTC. Its translation: CASSRTSGNVYNEQFF.

This sequence joins TRBV5-1 and TRBJ1-2; TRBD1 might be the D (5 bases). Germline V lookup: CDR1 SGHRS, CDR2 YFSETQ. This CDR3 is built from 12 residues. The V end was cut by 3 bases, the J end by 8 bases, with 11 bases between. CDR3: CASSSGGAGYTF. The CDR3 coding sequence is TGCGCCAGCAGCTCGGGGGGTGCCGGCTACACCTTC.

The V call is TRBV5-4, the J call TRBJ1-1, with a possible D match to TRBD1 (6 bases). The V end lost 2 bases, the J end lost 1 base, and 15 bases lay between the germline ends. Germline-derived CDR1 and CDR2 are SGHNT and YYREEE (reference sequence). The CDR3 totals 16 residues. CDR3 bases: TGTGCCAGCAGCTTTTCTGGGGGCAGTGAGAACACTGAAGCTTTCTTT. This gives the protein CASSFSGGSENTEAFF.

The chain carries TRBV7-3 and TRBJ1-1; D may be TRBD1 (5 bases). The V gene lost 3 bases and the J gene lost 3 bases, with 8 bases spanning the gap. CDR1 and CDR2 (germline): SGHTA, FQGTGA. CDR3 length: 13 residues. In DNA form, the CDR3 reads TGTGCCAGCAGCTTTGGGGCGGACACTGAAGCTTTCTTT. Its protein is CASSFGADTEAFF.

The V gene is TRBV28, the J gene TRBJ2-5; no clear D gene. The CDR3 consists of 12 residues. Germline CDR1 reads MDHEN; CDR2 reads SYDVKM. Trimming pared 4 bases from V and 4 bases from J, leaving 7 bases between. This CDR3 is CASSSPRETQYF. The CDR3 nucleotides read TGTGCCAGCAGTTCCCCCCGAGAGACCCAGTACTTC.

The genes are TRBV27 and TRBJ1-5, with a weak D call TRBD1 (6 bases). CDR1 is MNHEY and CDR2 is SMNVEV in the germline V gene (reference sequence). V was trimmed by 6 bases and J by 0 bases, leaving 15 bases between them. The CDR3 spans 16 residues. The CDR3 nucleotides read TGTGCCAGCAGACAGGGCAGGGTAAATAGCAATCAGCCCCAGCATTTT. It encodes CASRQGRVNSNQPQHF.

J is TRBJ2-7 and V is TRBV5-1, with 9 bases fitting TRBD1. CDR3 length equals 14 residues. The germline V gene has CDR1 SGHRS and CDR2 YFSETQ. The ends lost 4 bases at V and 1 base at J; junction bases unmatched: 3. The CDR3 nucleotides read TGCGCCAGCAGCGACGGGACAGGGTCCTACGAGCAGTACTTC. Protein sequence: CASSDGTGSYEQYF.

This chain joins TRBV6-5 and TRBJ2-5; tentatively, D is TRBD2 (5 bases). Per germline, CDR1 MNHEY and CDR2 SVGAGI. This CDR3 is built from 13 residues. The germline V and J ends were trimmed by 2 bases and 2 bases, with 6 bases remaining between them. The DNA of the CDR3 is TGTGCCAGCAGTTACGGCGGGCAAGAGACCCAGTACTTC. This encodes CASSYGGQETQYF.

The chain has TRBV4-1 and TRBJ2-5, with D tentatively TRBD1 (6 bases). The germline V gene has CDR1 MGHRA and CDR2 YSYEKL. V dropped 1 base and J dropped 12 bases, with 12 bases sitting between them. The CDR3 covers 12 residues. The CDR3 protein is CASSQGNRDKYF. The CDR3 DNA sequence: TGCGCCAGCAGCCAAGGAAACAGGGACAAGTACTTC.

The chain couples TRBV7-3 to TRBJ2-3; the D gene is possibly TRBD2 (6 bases). V was trimmed by 4 bases and J by 5 bases, leaving 7 bases between them. The CDR3 is 12 residues long. Germline CDR1 SGHTA, CDR2 FQGTGA. The DNA for the CDR3 is TGTGCCAGCAGCTCAGCGGGAGATACGCAGTATTTT. As protein: CASSSAGDTQYF.

The V and J genes are TRBV10-3 and TRBJ1-2; D is undetermined. In germline, CDR1 is ENHRY, CDR2 SYGVKD. Trimming removed 4 bases from V and 5 bases from J, with 11 bases in between. The CDR3 consists of 13 residues. Written as DNA, the CDR3 is TGTGCCATCAGTGTAAGGGAGGAGTATGGCTACACCTTC. It specifies CAISVREEYGYTF.

The chain links TRBV7-3 to TRBJ2-4; possible D gene TRBD2, 5 bases. This CDR3 comprises 15 residues. V gave up 2 bases and J gave up 3 bases, with 11 bases separating them. Germline-derived CDR1 and CDR2 are SGHTA and FQGTGA. CDR3 region: CASSLYPGLKNIQYF. As DNA, the CDR3 is TGTGCCAGCAGCTTATATCCCGGACTCAAAAACATTCAGTACTTC.

The CDR3 DNA follows: TGTGCCAGCAGTCGGGACAGGGTTAGCGAAAAACTGTTTTTT. Its protein product is CASSRDRVSEKLFF. V usage is TRBV2 and J usage is TRBJ1-4; 9 bases agree with TRBD1. The CDR3 spans 14 residues. The germline V gene encodes CDR1 SNHLY and CDR2 FYNNEI. The V and J ends lost 5 bases and 8 bases, in that order; junction bases with no gene match: 6.

The chain links TRBV30 to TRBJ1-1; TRBD1 matches 8 bases. Trimming took 4 bases from V and 1 from J; bases not matched to a gene: 5. There are 14 residues in the CDR3. Germline-derived CDR1 and CDR2 are GTSNPN and SVGIG (reference sequence). CDR3 DNA: TGTGCCTGGAATCTAGGACAGGGGAACACTGAAGCTTTCTTT. Translating gives CAWNLGQGNTEAFF.

J is TRBJ1-2 and V is TRBV18; a possible D gene is TRBD1 (6 bases). The CDR3 runs 15 residues. Trimming took 1 base from V and 8 from J, leaving 17 bases between them. Germline CDR1 reads KGHSH; CDR2 reads LQKENI. CDR3 sequence (DNA): TGTGCCAGCTCACCACGAACCTCAGGGGATAACGGCTACACCTTC. Translating gives CASSPRTSGDNGYTF.

This rearrangement joins TRBV10-3 to TRBJ1-5; D unclear. Germline values: CDR1 ENHRY, CDR2 SYGVKD. There are 12 residues in the CDR3. V was pared by 3 bases and J by 4 bases, with 4 bases between. Here the CDR3 DNA reads TGTGCCATCAGTGACAGTAATCAGCCCCAGCATTTT. Amino acid sequence: CAISDSNQPQHF.

The J gene is TRBJ1-5, the V gene TRBV28; D may be TRBD1 (6 bases). The CDR3 consists of 17 residues. V lost 5 bases and J lost 1, with 18 bases in between. From germline, CDR1 is MDHEN and CDR2 SYDVKM. This chain's CDR3 is CASSTGTLGLSNQPQHF. Here the CDR3 DNA reads TGTGCCAGCAGTACCGGGACACTAGGGCTGAGCAATCAGCCCCAGCATTTT. The variable domain in full, with the rest retrieved from reference TRBV28 and TRBJ1-5, is DVKVTQSSRYLVKRTGEKVFLECVQDMDHENMFWYRQDPGLGLRLIYFSYDVKMKEKGDIPEGYSVSREKKERFSLILESASTNQTSMYLCASSTGTLGLSNQPQHFGDGTRLSIL.

The V and J genes are TRBV10-2 and TRBJ1-2; D perhaps matches TRBD1 (6 bases). Per the germline V gene, CDR1 is WSHSY and CDR2 is SAAADI. The CDR3 consists of 13 residues. V lost 8 bases and J 4 bases, leaving 14 bases between the germline ends. The CDR3 reads CASRGGSFYGYTF. The CDR3 DNA is TGCGCCAGCCGGGGGGGCTCCTTCTATGGCTACACCTTC.

The gene calls are TRBV28 and TRBJ1-4; D is unresolved. V gave up 1 base and J gave up 8 bases, with 11 bases separating them. Germline lookup yields CDR1 MDHEN and CDR2 SYDVKM. The CDR3 has 14 residues. CDR3 in amino acids: CASSLSGVREKLFF. The CDR3 nucleotides read TGTGCCAGCAGTTTATCCGGGGTGCGGGAAAAACTGTTTTTT.

The V and J genes are TRBV28 and TRBJ2-7, with 8 bases fitting TRBD1. Germline CDR1 and CDR2: MDHEN and SYDVKM. There are 16 residues in the CDR3. V dropped 5 bases and J dropped 4; count of bases not matched to a gene: 13. The CDR3 reads CASSAPGQGGRYEQYF. The CDR3 bases are TGTGCCAGCAGTGCCCCCGGACAGGGAGGCCGTTACGAGCAGTACTTC.

The chain couples TRBV6-1 to TRBJ1-4; D may be TRBD1 (5 bases). The germline V gene encodes CDR1 MNHNS and CDR2 SASEGT. V lost 3 bases, J lost 4 bases, and 12 bases lay in between. This CDR3 contains 15 residues. The CDR3 spells CASSDLGTSNEKLFF. The CDR3 nucleotides read TGTGCCAGCAGTGATTTAGGGACTAGTAATGAAAAACTGTTTTTT.